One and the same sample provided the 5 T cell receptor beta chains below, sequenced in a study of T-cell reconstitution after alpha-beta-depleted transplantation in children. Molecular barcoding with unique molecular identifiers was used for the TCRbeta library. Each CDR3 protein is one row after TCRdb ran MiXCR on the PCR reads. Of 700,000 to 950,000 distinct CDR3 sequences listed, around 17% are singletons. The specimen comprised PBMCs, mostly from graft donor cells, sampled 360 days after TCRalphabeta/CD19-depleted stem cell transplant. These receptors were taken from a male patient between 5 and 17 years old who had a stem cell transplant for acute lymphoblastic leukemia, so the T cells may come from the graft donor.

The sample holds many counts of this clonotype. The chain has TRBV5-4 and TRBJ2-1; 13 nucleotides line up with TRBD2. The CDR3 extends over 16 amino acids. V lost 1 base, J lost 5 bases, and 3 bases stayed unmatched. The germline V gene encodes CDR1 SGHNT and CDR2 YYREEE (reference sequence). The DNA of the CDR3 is TGTGCCAGCAGCTTGTCCGGACTAGCGGGAGACAATGAGCAGTTCTTC. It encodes CASSLSGLAGDNEQFF.

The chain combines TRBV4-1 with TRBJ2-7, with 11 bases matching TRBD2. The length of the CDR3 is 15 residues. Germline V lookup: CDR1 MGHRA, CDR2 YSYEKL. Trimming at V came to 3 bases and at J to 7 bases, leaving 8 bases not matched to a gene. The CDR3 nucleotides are TGCGCCAGCAGCCACCTAGCGGGAGGCCCGTCGGAGCAGTACTTC. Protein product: CASSHLAGGPSEQYF.

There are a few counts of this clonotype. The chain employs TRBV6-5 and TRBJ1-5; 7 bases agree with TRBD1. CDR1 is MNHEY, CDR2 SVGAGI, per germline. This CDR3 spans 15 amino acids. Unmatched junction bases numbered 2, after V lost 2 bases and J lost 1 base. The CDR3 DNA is TGTGCCAGCAGTTACGGGGGACAGAGCAATCAGCCCCAGCATTTT. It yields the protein CASSYGGQSNQPQHF.

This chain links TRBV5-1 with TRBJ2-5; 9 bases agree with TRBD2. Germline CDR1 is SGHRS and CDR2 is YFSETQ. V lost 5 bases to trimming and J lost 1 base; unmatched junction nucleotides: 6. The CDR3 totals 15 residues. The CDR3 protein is CASRGLTSGQETQYF. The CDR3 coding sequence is TGCGCCAGCAGGGGACTGACTAGCGGCCAAGAGACCCAGTACTTC.

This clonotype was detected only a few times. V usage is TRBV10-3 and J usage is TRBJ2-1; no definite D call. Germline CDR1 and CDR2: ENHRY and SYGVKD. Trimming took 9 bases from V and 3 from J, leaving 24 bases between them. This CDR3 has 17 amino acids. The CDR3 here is CAISYFDTNRVYNEQFF. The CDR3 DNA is TGTGCCATTTCGTACTTCGACACAAACCGAGTCTACAATGAGCAGTTCTTC.